This is a list of T cell receptor beta chains from one sample in a study of monozygotic twins with inflammatory bowel disease. From its re-call of the 5' RACE reads, TCRdb lists each CDR3 protein once, without DNA. The sample has 200,000 to 250,000 distinct CDR3 sequences; the top ten hold around 1.5%. The sample comprised blood. These receptor sequences come from a human donor with ulcerative colitis or Crohn's disease, or a healthy co-twin of an affected twin (not recorded which). CDR3s include the opening cysteine and the closing phenylalanine or tryptophan. Each record gives: CDR3 protein, CDR3 length, V gene, J gene.

CDR3: CASSLNEGAGELFF
length: 14
V: TRBV11-3
J: TRBJ2-2

CDR3: CAIVRSPNTDTQYF
length: 14
V: TRBV10-3
J: TRBJ2-3

CDR3: CASRYRGFTGELFF
length: 14
V: TRBV5-5
J: TRBJ2-2

CDR3: CASSWDLTGGEQYF
length: 14
V: TRBV7-8
J: TRBJ2-7

CDR3: CATQGQGSAEAFF
length: 13
V: TRBV5-1
J: TRBJ1-1

CDR3: CSAGPGGTDTQYF
length: 13
V: TRBV20-1
J: TRBJ2-3

CDR3: CASSSTSAAETQYF
length: 14
V: TRBV11-2
J: TRBJ2-5

CDR3: CASSPRGGANTEAFF
length: 15
V: TRBV7-2
J: TRBJ1-1

CDR3: CASSIRAATYNEQFF
length: 15
V: TRBV19
J: TRBJ2-1

CDR3: CASSLASGGFTDTQYF
length: 16
V: TRBV5-1
J: TRBJ2-3

CDR3: CASTVGDTANPLHF
length: 14
V: TRBV12-3/TRBV12-4
J: TRBJ1-6

CDR3: CASSAGGQGGTDTQYF
length: 16
V: TRBV5-1
J: TRBJ2-3

CDR3: CASSSKAGELFF
length: 12
V: TRBV12-3/TRBV12-4
J: TRBJ2-2

CDR3: CASSFRPGQGSSEAFF
length: 16
V: TRBV7-2
J: TRBJ1-1

CDR3: CATKADRASGNTIYF
length: 15
V: TRBV7-2
J: TRBJ1-3

CDR3: CASSFMGQGTEAFF
length: 14
V: TRBV7-2
J: TRBJ1-1

CDR3: CASSLVANYEQYF
length: 13
V: TRBV5-5
J: TRBJ2-7

CDR3: CSVMGTNTEAFF
length: 12
V: TRBV20-1
J: TRBJ1-1

CDR3: CASSDSGGGPRHTQYF
length: 16
V: TRBV6-4
J: TRBJ2-3

CDR3: CASSQGATNPGRGYTF
length: 16
V: TRBV3-1
J: TRBJ1-2

CDR3: CASSQPSRLGFYNEQFF
length: 17
V: TRBV4-1
J: TRBJ2-1

CDR3: CASSAAGQGARIAFF
length: 15
V: TRBV19
J: TRBJ1-1

CDR3: CASRRGWSEETQYF
length: 14
V: TRBV3-1
J: TRBJ2-5

CDR3: CSARRMRNTEAFF
length: 13
V: TRBV20-1
J: TRBJ1-1

CDR3: CSALPGSHPVETQYF
length: 15
V: TRBV20-1
J: TRBJ2-5

CDR3: CASSPAAGGPDEQFF
length: 15
V: TRBV5-1
J: TRBJ2-1

CDR3: CSAHGGSNQPQHF
length: 13
V: TRBV20-1
J: TRBJ1-5